The 7 T cell receptor beta chains listed next were all sequenced from one sample in a study of T cells in tuberculosis. The table came from immunoSEQ multiplex PCR; TCRdb's copy has only in-frame clones and leaves some out. The sample includes 37,000 or so clones, around 93% of them seen just once. The specimen sequenced was PBMCs. The origin of the receptors is a donor between 10 and 29 years old with latent tuberculosis or without tuberculosis infection. Some clones in this sample may be carry-over from other donors' samples.

The rearrangement links TRBV6-6 to TRBJ2-1, with TRBD2 matching 8 bases. V dropped 6 bases and J dropped 5; count of bases not matched to a gene: 6. In germline, CDR1 is MNHNY, CDR2 SVGAGI (reference sequence). CDR3 size: 14 residues. The CDR3 loop reads CASSLPGGDNEQFF. For the CDR3, the DNA is TGTGCCAGCAGCTTACCGGGGGGGGACAATGAGCAGTTCTTC.

V and J are TRBV14 and TRBJ2-1; D is unclear. Trimming removed 3 bases at V and 3 bases at J, with 6 bases between. The CDR3 totals 13 residues. Germline CDR1 reads SGHDN; CDR2 reads FVKESK. The chain's CDR3 is CASSQAVYNEQFF. CDR3 nucleotide sequence: TGTGCCAGCAGCCAGGCGGTCTACAATGAGCAGTTCTTC.

CDR3 nucleotides: TGTGCCAGCAGCTCCCGACTAGCGGGGGGGCAAGATACGCAGTATTTT. Its protein product is CASSSRLAGGQDTQYF. The rearrangement links TRBV5-4 to TRBJ2-3; 14 bases agree with TRBD2. Trimming removed 3 bases from V and 5 bases from J; junction bases left unmatched: 5. The CDR3 contains 16 residues. Germline V lookup: CDR1 SGHNT, CDR2 YYREEE (reference sequence).

V gene TRBV4-1 combines with J gene TRBJ1-2, with 7 bases lining up with TRBD1. With 3 bases clipped from V and 7 bases from J, the junction kept 20 bases outside the gene matches. The CDR3 is made up of 18 amino acids. Germline V gene sequence: CDR1 MGHRA, CDR2 YSYEKL. CDR3 sequence (DNA): TGCGCCAGCAGCCAGGTCCCCCTACTCAGGGGGTTTGAGGCTGGCTACACCTTC. Residues: CASSQVPLLRGFEAGYTF.

The chain links TRBV7-2 to TRBJ1-2; D unresolved. The CDR3 extends over 15 amino acids. Germline V gene sequence: CDR1 SGHTA, CDR2 FQGNSA. Trimming removed 4 bases from V and 6 bases from J, with 18 bases in between. The chain's CDR3 is CASSSVPSRGDGYTF. DNA of the CDR3: TGTGCCAGCAGCTCCGTGCCCTCCCGGGGAGATGGCTACACCTTC.

The V gene is TRBV19, the J gene TRBJ2-7, with TRBD2 matching 7 bases. The CDR3 runs 14 residues. The V segment lost 8 bases and the J segment 2 bases; nucleotides outside the gene matches: 9. CDR1 LNHDA and CDR2 SQIVND come from the germline V gene (reference sequence). The CDR3 region is CASAPGGRTYEQYF. CDR3 sequence (DNA): TGTGCCAGTGCCCCGGGGGGACGGACCTACGAGCAGTACTTC. Variable domain in full (rest from reference TRBV19 and TRBJ2-7): DGGITQSPKYLFRKEGQNVTLSCEQNLNHDAMYWYRQDPGQGLRLIYYSQIVNDFQKGDIAEGYSVSREKKESFPLTVTSAQKNPTAFYLCASAPGGRTYEQYFGPGTRLTVT.

The chain recombines TRBV6-1 with TRBJ1-4; a possible D gene is TRBD1 (5 bases). CDR1 is MNHNS, CDR2 SASEGT, per germline. There are 13 residues in the CDR3. V dropped 4 bases and J dropped 7 bases, with 10 bases sitting between them. The CDR3 reads CASSARGAEKLFF. The CDR3 nucleotides read TGTGCCAGCAGTGCCCGCGGGGCTGAAAAACTGTTTTTT.